The 10 T cell receptor beta chains below come from one sample, sequenced in a study of response to subunit inactivated influenza vaccine. TCRdb reprocessed the RT-PCR reads with MiXCR, giving one entry per CDR3 protein. The data contain about 480,000 distinct CDR3 sequences, about 25% of them singletons. Specimen: CD4+ T cells sorted from PBMCs, collected roughly 5 days after vaccination. Receptors were obtained from a man aged 50-60 years who received an inactivated influenza vaccine.

The chain combines TRBV5-5 with TRBJ1-5, with D unclear. The CDR3 covers 15 residues. The V end was cut by 0 bases, the J end by 0 bases, with 7 bases between. Germline lookup yields CDR1 SGHKS and CDR2 YYEKEE (reference sequence). The CDR3 DNA reads TGTGCCAGCAGCTTGGTGGTAGATAGCAATCAGCCCCAGCATTTT. Its translation is CASSLVVDSNQPQHF.

The chain carries TRBV29-1 and TRBJ2-7, with 9 bases lining up with TRBD1. The V segment lost 6 bases and the J segment 4 bases; nucleotides outside the gene matches: 7. This CDR3 region has 13 residues. The germline CDR1 and CDR2 sequences are SQVTM and ANQGSEA. CDR3 region: CSVGQGLSYEQYF. CDR3 in DNA: TGCAGCGTGGGACAGGGTTTATCTTACGAGCAGTACTTC.

In DNA form, the CDR3 reads TGTGCCAGCAGTTTAACCTCGAGGGGCACCTACGAGCAGTACTTC. This encodes CASSLTSRGTYEQYF. V and J are TRBV27 and TRBJ2-7; D possibly uses TRBD1 or TRBD2 (5 bases each). The CDR3 consists of 15 residues. Trimming left V 2 bases short and J 2 bases short, with 13 bases between. CDR1 is MNHEY and CDR2 is SMNVEV in the germline V gene (reference sequence).

J is TRBJ2-1 and V is TRBV28, with D possibly TRBD2 on 6 matching bases. V dropped 8 bases and J dropped 8 bases, with 22 bases sitting between them. CDR1 is MDHEN, CDR2 SYDVKM, per germline. This CDR3 region has 15 residues. CDR3 sequence: CASVKTRIVTDEQFF. For the CDR3, the DNA is TGTGCCAGCGTTAAGACTAGAATAGTCACCGATGAGCAGTTCTTC. Full variable domain (remainder filled in from reference TRBV28 and TRBJ2-1): DVKVTQSSRYLVKRTGEKVFLECVQDMDHENMFWYRQDPGLGLRLIYFSYDVKMKEKGDIPEGYSVSREKKERFSLILESASTNQTSMYLCASVKTRIVTDEQFFGPGTRLTVL.

The CDR3 DNA reads TGTGCCAGCAGCCAAGAGGTAGGGCTCTCCTACGAGCAGTACTTC. Residues: CASSQEVGLSYEQYF. This chain joins TRBV4-2 and TRBJ2-7; D uncertain. Trimming took 0 bases from V and 0 from J, leaving 9 bases between them. Germline loops: CDR1 LGHNA, CDR2 YNFKEQ. The CDR3 is made up of 15 amino acids.

This sequence joins TRBV4-3 and TRBJ2-3; tentative D call: TRBD1 (5 bases). The V and J ends lost 0 bases and 7 bases respectively, with 11 bases between them. The CDR3 covers 14 residues. In germline, CDR1 is LGHNA, CDR2 YSLEER. This CDR3 reads CASSQDVRTHTQYF. In nucleotides, the CDR3 is TGCGCCAGCAGCCAAGATGTTAGGACACATACGCAGTATTTT.

The chain has TRBV29-1 and TRBJ2-3; D unclear. V lost 4 bases and J lost 0, with 11 bases in between. From germline, CDR1 is SQVTM and CDR2 ANQGSEA. The CDR3 has 14 residues. The CDR3 coding sequence is TGCAGCGTTGTAGACCGCTCCAGCACAGATACGCAGTATTTT. Protein sequence: CSVVDRSSTDTQYF.

The chain links TRBV20-1 to TRBJ1-1; the match to TRBD1 covers 9 bases. The V and J ends lost 1 base and 5 bases, in that order; junction bases with no gene match: 8. Germline values: CDR1 DFQATT, CDR2 SNEGSKA (reference sequence). This CDR3 contains 15 residues. This CDR3 reads CSARALTGGFTEAFF. CDR3 sequence (DNA): TGCAGTGCTAGAGCCCTTACAGGGGGCTTTACTGAAGCTTTCTTT.

The chain links TRBV11-2 to TRBJ2-7; the D gene is possibly TRBD2 (5 bases). The length of the CDR3 is 16 residues. V lost 5 bases to trimming and J lost 4 bases, with 21 bases between them. CDR1 and CDR2 from the germline V gene are SGHAT and FQNNGV. The CDR3 is CASSPGLFLPRYEQYF. In DNA form, the CDR3 reads TGTGCCAGCAGCCCAGGACTTTTTTTACCGCGGTACGAGCAGTACTTC.

The chain joins TRBV5-1 to TRBJ2-5; D unclear. The CDR3 totals 15 residues. Germline loops: CDR1 SGHRS, CDR2 YFSETQ. V dropped 0 bases and J dropped 4 bases, with 13 bases sitting between them. CDR3 bases: TGCGCCAGCAGCTTGGCCCCAGATGGAAGAGAGACCCAGTACTTC. This translates into CASSLAPDGRETQYF.